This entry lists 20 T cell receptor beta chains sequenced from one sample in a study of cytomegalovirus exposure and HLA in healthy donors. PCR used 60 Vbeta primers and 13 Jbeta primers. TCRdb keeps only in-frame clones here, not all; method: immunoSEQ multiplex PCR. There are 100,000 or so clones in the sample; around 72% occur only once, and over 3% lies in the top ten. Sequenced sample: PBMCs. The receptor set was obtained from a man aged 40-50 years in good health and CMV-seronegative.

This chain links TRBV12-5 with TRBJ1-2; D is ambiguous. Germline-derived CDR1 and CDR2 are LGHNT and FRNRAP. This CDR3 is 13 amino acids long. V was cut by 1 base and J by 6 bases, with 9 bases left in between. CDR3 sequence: CASGLGQMDGYTF. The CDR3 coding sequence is TGTGCTAGTGGTTTGGGGCAGATGGATGGCTACACCTTC.

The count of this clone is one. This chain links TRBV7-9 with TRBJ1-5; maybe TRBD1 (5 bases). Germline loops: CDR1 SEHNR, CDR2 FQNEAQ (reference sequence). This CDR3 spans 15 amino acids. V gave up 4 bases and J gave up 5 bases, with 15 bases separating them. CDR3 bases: TGTGCCAGCAGCTCATATGACAGTTGGGATCAGCCCCAGCATTTT. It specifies CASSSYDSWDQPQHF.

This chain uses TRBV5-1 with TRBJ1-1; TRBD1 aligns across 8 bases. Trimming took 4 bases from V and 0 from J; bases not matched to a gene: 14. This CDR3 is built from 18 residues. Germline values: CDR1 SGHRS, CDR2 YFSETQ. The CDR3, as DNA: TGCGCCAGCAGCGGACCCGGGACAGGACTTCTCATGAACACTGAAGCTTTCTTT. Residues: CASSGPGTGLLMNTEAFF.

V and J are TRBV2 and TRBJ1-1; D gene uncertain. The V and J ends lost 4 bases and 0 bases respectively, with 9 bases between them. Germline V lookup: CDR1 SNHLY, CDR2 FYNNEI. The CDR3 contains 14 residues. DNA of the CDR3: TGTGCCAGCAGTGGGAGCACCCTGAACACTGAAGCTTTCTTT. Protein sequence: CASSGSTLNTEAFF. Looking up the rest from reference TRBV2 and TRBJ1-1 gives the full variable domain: EPEVTQTPSHQVTQMGQEVILRCVPISNHLYFYWYRQILGQKVEFLVSFYNNEISEKSEIFDDQFSVERPDGSNFTLKIRSTKLEDSAMYFCASSGSTLNTEAFFGQGTRLTVV.

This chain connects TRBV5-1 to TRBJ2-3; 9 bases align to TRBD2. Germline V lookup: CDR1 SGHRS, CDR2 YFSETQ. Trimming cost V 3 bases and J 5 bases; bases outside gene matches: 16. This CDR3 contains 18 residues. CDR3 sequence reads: CASSWGLARGEVGDTQYF. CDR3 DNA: TGCGCCAGCAGCTGGGGACTAGCTAGGGGTGAAGTTGGAGATACGCAGTATTTT.

The CDR3 protein is CASSLGAWGVSYEQYF. The DNA for the CDR3 is TGTGCCAGCAGCTTAGGCGCCTGGGGCGTATCCTACGAGCAGTACTTC. The V call is TRBV13, the J call TRBJ2-7, with TRBD1 as a possible D gene (5 bases). Looked up from germline, CDR1 is PRHDT and CDR2 is FYEKMQ (reference sequence). The CDR3 covers 16 residues. The ends were cut back, 0 bases at V and 1 base at J, with 13 bases in the middle.

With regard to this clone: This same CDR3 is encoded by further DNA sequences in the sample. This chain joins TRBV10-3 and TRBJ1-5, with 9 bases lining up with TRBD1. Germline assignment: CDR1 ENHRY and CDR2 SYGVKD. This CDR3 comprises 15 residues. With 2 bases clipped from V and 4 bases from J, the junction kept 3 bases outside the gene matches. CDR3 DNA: TGTGCCATCAGTGAGGGACAGGGGTTAAATCAGCCCCAGCATTTT. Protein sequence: CAISEGQGLNQPQHF.

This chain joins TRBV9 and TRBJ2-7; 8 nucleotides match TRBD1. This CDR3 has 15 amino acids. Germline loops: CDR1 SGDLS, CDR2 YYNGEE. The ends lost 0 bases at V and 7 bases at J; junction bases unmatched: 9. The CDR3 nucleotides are TGTGCCAGCAGCGTAGCTGTTCAGGGGGCTGGTGAGCAGTACTTC. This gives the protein CASSVAVQGAGEQYF. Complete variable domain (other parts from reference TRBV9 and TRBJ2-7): DSGVTQTPKHLITATGQRVTLRCSPRSGDLSVYWYQQSLDQGLQFLIQYYNGEERAKGNILERFSAQQFPDLHSELNLSSLELGDSALYFCASSVAVQGAGEQYFGPGTRLTVT.

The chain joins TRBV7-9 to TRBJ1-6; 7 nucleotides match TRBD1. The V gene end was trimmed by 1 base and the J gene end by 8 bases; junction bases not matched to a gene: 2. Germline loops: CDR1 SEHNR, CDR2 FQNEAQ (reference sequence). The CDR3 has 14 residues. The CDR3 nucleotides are TGTGCCAGCAGCTTAGTGGGACAGTATTCACCCCTCCACTTT. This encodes CASSLVGQYSPLHF.

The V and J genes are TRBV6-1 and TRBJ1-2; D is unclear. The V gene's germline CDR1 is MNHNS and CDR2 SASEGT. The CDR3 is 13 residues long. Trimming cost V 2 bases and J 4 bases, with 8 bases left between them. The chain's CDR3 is CASSERGVYGYTF. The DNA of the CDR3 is TGTGCCAGCAGTGAACGGGGTGTCTATGGCTACACCTTC.

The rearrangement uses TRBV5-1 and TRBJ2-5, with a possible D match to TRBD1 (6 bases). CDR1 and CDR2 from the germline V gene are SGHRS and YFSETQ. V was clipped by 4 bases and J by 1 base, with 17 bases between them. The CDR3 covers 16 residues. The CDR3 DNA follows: TGCGCCAGCAGCGAACAACCTCGGACAGTCCAAGAGACCCAGTACTTC. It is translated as CASSEQPRTVQETQYF.

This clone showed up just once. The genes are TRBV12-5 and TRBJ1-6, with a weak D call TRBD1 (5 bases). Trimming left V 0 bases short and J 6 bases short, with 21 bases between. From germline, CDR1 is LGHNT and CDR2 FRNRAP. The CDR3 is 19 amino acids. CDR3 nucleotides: TGTGCTAGTGGTTTGGTCACGGGGGACTTTTGGGAGGGTAATTCACCCCTCCACTTT. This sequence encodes CASGLVTGDFWEGNSPLHF. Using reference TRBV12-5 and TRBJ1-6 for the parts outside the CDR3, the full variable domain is DARVTQTPRHKVTEMGQEVTMRCQPILGHNTVFWYRQTMMQGLELLAYFRNRAPLDDSGMPKDRFSAEMPDATLATLKIQPSEPRDSAVYFCASGLVTGDFWEGNSPLHFGNGTRLTVT.

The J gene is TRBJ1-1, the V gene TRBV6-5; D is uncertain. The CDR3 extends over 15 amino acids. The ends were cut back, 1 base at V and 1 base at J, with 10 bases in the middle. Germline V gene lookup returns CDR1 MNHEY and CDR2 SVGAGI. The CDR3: CASSYWVTGNTEAFF. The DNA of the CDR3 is TGTGCCAGCAGTTACTGGGTCACGGGGAACACTGAAGCTTTCTTT.

The CDR3 DNA reads as TGCGCCAGCAGCCAAGATGGCAGTTCCCTCACCTTC. Its protein is CASSQDGSSLTF. The V and J genes are TRBV4-1 and TRBJ1-2; no clear D. The CDR3 runs 12 residues. The germline V gene encodes CDR1 MGHRA and CDR2 YSYEKL. V was trimmed by 0 bases and J by 13 bases, leaving 12 bases between them.

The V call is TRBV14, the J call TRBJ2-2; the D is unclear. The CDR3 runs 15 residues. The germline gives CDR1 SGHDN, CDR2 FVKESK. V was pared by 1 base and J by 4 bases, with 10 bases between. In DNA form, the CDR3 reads TGTGCCAGCAGCCAAGTCTCGCTATCCACCGGGGAGCTGTTTTTT. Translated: CASSQVSLSTGELFF.

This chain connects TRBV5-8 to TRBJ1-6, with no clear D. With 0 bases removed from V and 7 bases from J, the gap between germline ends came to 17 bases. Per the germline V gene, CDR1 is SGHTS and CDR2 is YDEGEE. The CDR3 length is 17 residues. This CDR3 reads CASSLAKTPTLNSPLHF. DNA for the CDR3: TGTGCCAGCAGCTTGGCGAAGACACCTACATTGAATTCACCCCTCCACTTT. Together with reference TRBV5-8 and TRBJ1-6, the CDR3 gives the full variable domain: EAGVTQSPTHLIKTRGQQATLRCSPISGHTSVYWYQQALGLGLQFLLWYDEGEERNRGNFPPRFSGRQFPNYSSELNVNALELEDSALYLCASSLAKTPTLNSPLHFGNGTRLTVT.

CDR3 sequence reads: CATSRVRGVNYGYTF. The CDR3 region has the DNA TGTGCCACCAGCAGAGTACGGGGGGTGAACTATGGCTACACCTTC. This chain joins TRBV15 and TRBJ1-2; tentatively, D is TRBD1 (5 bases). CDR3 length: 15 residues. Trimming stripped 1 base from V and 2 bases from J, with 11 bases between. Per germline, CDR1 LNHNV and CDR2 YYDKDF (reference sequence).

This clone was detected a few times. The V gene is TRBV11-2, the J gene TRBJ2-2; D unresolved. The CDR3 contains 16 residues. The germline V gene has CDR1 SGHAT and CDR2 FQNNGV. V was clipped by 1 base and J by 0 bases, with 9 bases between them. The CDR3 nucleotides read TGTGCCAGCAGCTTAGGACGCGGAACGAACACCGGGGAGCTGTTTTTT. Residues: CASSLGRGTNTGELFF.

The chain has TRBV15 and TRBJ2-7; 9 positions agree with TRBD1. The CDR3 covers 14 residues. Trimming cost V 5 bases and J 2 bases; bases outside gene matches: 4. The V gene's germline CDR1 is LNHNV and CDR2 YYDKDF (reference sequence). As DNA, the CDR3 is TGTGCCACCAGCGCCCGACAGGGGGCCTACGAGCAGTACTTC. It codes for CATSARQGAYEQYF.

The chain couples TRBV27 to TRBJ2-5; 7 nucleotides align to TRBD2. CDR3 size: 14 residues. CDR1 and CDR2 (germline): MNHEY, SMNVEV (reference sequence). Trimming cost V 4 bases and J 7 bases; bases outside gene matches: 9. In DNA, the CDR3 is TGTGCCAGCAGTTACGCGGGGGACGGTGGGACCCAGTACTTC. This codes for CASSYAGDGGTQYF.